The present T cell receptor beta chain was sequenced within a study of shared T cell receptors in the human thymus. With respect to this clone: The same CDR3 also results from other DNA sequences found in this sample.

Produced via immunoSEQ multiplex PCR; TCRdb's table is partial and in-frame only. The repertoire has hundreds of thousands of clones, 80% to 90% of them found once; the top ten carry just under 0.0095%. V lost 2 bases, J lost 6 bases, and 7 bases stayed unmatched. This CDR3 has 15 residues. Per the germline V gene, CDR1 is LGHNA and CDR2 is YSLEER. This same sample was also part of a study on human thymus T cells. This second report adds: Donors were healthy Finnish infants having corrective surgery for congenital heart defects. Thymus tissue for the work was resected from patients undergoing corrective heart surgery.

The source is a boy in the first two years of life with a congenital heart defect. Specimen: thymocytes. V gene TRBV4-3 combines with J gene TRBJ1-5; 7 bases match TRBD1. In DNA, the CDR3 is TGCGCCAGCAGCCAACAAACAGGGGTGGGTCAGCCCCAGCATTTT. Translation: CASSQQTGVGQPQHF.